This is a list of T cell receptor beta chains from one sample in a study of OX40 agonist ivuxolimab in advanced cancers. TCRdb's copy holds only in-frame clones and misses some; the assay was immunoSEQ multiplex PCR. The sample contains some 90,000 clones, 91% of which appear only once. The input for sequencing was CD4+ or CD8+ T cells sorted from blood, taken in a trial of the OX40 agonist ivuxolimab. These receptors came from an adult with an advanced solid tumor such as melanoma, head and neck, liver or kidney cancer. Both conserved end residues are trimmed from each CDR3. Fields, in order: V gene, J gene, CDR3 length, CDR3 protein.

>TRBV19|TRBJ1-1|13
ASSEQGSRSSEAF
>TRBV28|TRBJ2-7|8
ASRRGRQY
>TRBV6-5|TRBJ2-1|14
ASSSSAGSGKNEQF
>TRBV5-4|TRBJ2-3|12
ASSLGLAQDRQY
>TRBV2|TRBJ2-4|13
ASSGGRDPKNIQY
>TRBV5-4|TRBJ2-1|14
ASSSEGSASYNEQF
>TRBV28|TRBJ1-5|11
ATKIVSNQPQH
>TRBV28|TRBJ2-5|12
ASSFHSVDRTQY
>TRBV5-1|TRBJ1-1|13
ASSPKQGIGAEAF
>TRBV5-1|TRBJ1-1|12
ASSATGPNTEAF
>TRBV5-1|TRBJ1-1|13
ASSFGAGANTEAF
>TRBV4-1|TRBJ2-5|12
ASSHPSGSFAQY
>TRBV6-5|TRBJ2-7|10
ASSTRTGGKY
>TRBV27|TRBJ2-7|12
ALGAGQTTYEQY
>TRBV10-3|TRBJ1-5|12
AISEDEINQPQH
>TRBV5-5|TRBJ2-3|10
ASSLPPDTQY
>TRBV5-1|TRBJ2-3|12
ASSFGDLTDTQY
>TRBV13|TRBJ1-2|12
ASSLGRGPPGYT
>TRBV5-6|TRBJ2-7|12
ASYGRTGSYEQY
>TRBV15|TRBJ1-1|12
ATSRGGENTEAF
>TRBV30|TRBJ2-1|9
AWSLVNEQF
>TRBV7-9|TRBJ1-3|15
ASSFGDRRSSGNTIY
>TRBV30|TRBJ2-7|11
AWSGTSALGQY
>TRBV28|TRBJ2-2|12
AGSGTDYTGELF
>TRBV11-2|TRBJ2-1|12
ASSLDRAYNEQF
>TRBV18|TRBJ2-3|14
ASSPMGTSPTDTQY
>TRBV7-2|TRBJ2-3|11
ASSSGLLDTQY
>TRBV11-2|TRBJ2-2|13
ASSSSGPNTGELF
>TRBV11-2|TRBJ2-2|14
ASRELGAGVTGELF
>TRBV4-1|TRBJ2-7|12
ASSQAEQDYEQY
>TRBV19|TRBJ2-3|11
ASSIGTLDTQY
>TRBV7-3|TRBJ2-2|16
ASSPQRTSGRATGELF
>TRBV5-1|TRBJ2-3|13
ASFGQGSRGDTQY
>TRBV23-1|TRBJ1-6|13
ASSQYWTPNSPLH
>TRBV11-2|TRBJ2-5|14
ASSTGGLAGAETQY
>TRBV5-6|TRBJ2-3|11
ASSLPATDTQY
>TRBV6-6|TRBJ1-5|12
ASNTDRDNQPQH
>TRBV5-1|TRBJ2-5|12
ASSLGLAKETQY
>TRBV28|TRBJ1-4|12
ASAGVATNEKLF
>TRBV11-3|TRBJ2-5|13
ASSLGTLGQETQY
>TRBV11-3|TRBJ2-2|10
ASSPGSGELF
>TRBV28|TRBJ1-1|10
ASSFSRAEAF
>TRBV28|TRBJ1-4|12
ASSFPGRSEKLF